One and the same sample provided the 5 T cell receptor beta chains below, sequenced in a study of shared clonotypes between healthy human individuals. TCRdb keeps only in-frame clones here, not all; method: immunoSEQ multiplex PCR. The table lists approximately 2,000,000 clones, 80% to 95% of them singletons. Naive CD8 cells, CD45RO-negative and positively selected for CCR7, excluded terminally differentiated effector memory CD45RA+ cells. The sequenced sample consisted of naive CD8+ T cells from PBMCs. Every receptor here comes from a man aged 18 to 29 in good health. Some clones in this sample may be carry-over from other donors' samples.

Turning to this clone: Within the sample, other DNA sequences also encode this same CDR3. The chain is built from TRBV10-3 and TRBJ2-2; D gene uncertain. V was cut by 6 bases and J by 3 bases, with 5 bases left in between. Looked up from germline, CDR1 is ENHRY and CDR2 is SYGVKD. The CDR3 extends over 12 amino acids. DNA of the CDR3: TGTGCCATCAGACGAGACACCGGGGAGCTGTTTTTT. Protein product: CAIRRDTGELFF.

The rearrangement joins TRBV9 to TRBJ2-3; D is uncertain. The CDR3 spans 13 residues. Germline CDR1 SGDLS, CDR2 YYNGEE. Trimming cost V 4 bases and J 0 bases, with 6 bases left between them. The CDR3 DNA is TGTGCCAGCAGCTACAGCAGCACAGATACGCAGTATTTT. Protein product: CASSYSSTDTQYF. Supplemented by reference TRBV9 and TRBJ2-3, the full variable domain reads DSGVTQTPKHLITATGQRVTLRCSPRSGDLSVYWYQQSLDQGLQFLIQYYNGEERAKGNILERFSAQQFPDLHSELNLSSLELGDSALYFCASSYSSTDTQYFGPGTRLTVL.

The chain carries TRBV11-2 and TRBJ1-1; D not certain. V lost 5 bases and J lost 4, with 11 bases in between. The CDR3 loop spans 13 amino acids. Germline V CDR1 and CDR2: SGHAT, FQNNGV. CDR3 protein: CASSTGRGTEAFF. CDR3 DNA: TGTGCCAGCAGCACGGGTCGGGGCACTGAAGCTTTCTTT. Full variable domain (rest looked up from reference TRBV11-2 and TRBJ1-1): EAGVAQSPRYKIIEKRQSVAFWCNPISGHATLYWYQQILGQGPKLLIQFQNNGVVDDSQLPKDRFSAERLKGVDSTLKIQPAKLEDSAVYLCASSTGRGTEAFFGQGTRLTVV.

The CDR3 DNA follows: TGTGCCAGCAGTTTACGGAGACCTGAGGGTGTTCATCAGCCCCAGCATTTT. Protein product: CASSLRRPEGVHQPQHF. The rearrangement uses TRBV27 and TRBJ1-5; the D is unclear. Trimming left V 2 bases short and J 5 bases short, with 19 bases between. The CDR3 extends over 17 amino acids. Germline lookup yields CDR1 MNHEY and CDR2 SMNVEV (reference sequence).

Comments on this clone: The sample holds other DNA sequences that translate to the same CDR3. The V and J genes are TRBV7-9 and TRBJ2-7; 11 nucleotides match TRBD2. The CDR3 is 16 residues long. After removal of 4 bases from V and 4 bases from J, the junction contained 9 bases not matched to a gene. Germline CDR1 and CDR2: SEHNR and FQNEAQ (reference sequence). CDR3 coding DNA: TGTGCCAGCAGCTCCCCTCTAGCGGGAGGACTATACGAGCAGTACTTC. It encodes CASSSPLAGGLYEQYF.